The 18 T cell receptor beta chains below come from one sample, sequenced in a study of T-cell reconstitution after alpha-beta-depleted transplantation in children. As it was prepared, the TCRbeta library received unique molecular identifiers. Each CDR3 protein gets one entry after TCRdb re-called the PCR reads with MiXCR. The sample lists about 1,000,000 distinct CDR3 sequences, about 29% occurring once. The sequencing used PBMCs, mostly from graft donor cells, collected 360 days after TCRalphabeta/CD19-depleted stem cell transplant. The receptors originated from a boy in the first two years of life who had a stem cell transplant for SCID, so the T cells may come from the graft donor.

This clonotype was counted ten times or more. The chain joins TRBV5-1 to TRBJ2-7; no reliable D call. This CDR3 region has 14 residues. Trimming took off 0 bases at V and 3 bases at J, with 10 bases between the two ends. Germline V lookup: CDR1 SGHRS, CDR2 YFSETQ. The CDR3 DNA reads TGCGCCAGCAGCTTGGGGCAGGCGATCTACGAGCAGTACTTC. Protein sequence: CASSLGQAIYEQYF.

The J gene is TRBJ2-7, the V gene TRBV6-5, with D possibly being TRBD1 (6 bases). In germline, CDR1 is MNHEY, CDR2 SVGAGI. The ends were cut back, 1 base at V and 2 bases at J, with 9 bases in the middle. This CDR3 spans 14 amino acids. The CDR3 region has the DNA TGTGCCAGCAGTTACTGGGACACAACCTACGAGCAGTACTTC. Its protein is CASSYWDTTYEQYF.

The chain is built from TRBV6-5 and TRBJ1-6, with D hard to call. Germline CDR1 and CDR2: MNHEY and SVGAGI. The CDR3 runs 16 residues. V gave up 3 bases and J gave up 7 bases, with 16 bases separating them. The CDR3 nucleotides read TGTGCCAGCAGTTATAGTCCCCTGGGCCCGAATTCACCCCTCCACTTT. Its translation: CASSYSPLGPNSPLHF.

The CDR3 region is CSARWLQMNTEAFF. Here the CDR3 DNA reads TGCAGTGCTAGATGGCTCCAGATGAACACTGAAGCTTTCTTT. The chain links TRBV20-1 to TRBJ1-1; the D is unclear. The V gene lost 2 bases and the J gene lost 0 bases, with 10 bases spanning the gap. This CDR3 contains 14 residues. Germline V CDR1 and CDR2: DFQATT, SNEGSKA (reference sequence).

This rearrangement joins TRBV19 to TRBJ2-1; the match to TRBD1 covers 11 bases. Germline CDR1 and CDR2: LNHDA and SQIVND (reference sequence). Trimming removed 5 bases from V and 7 bases from J; junction bases left unmatched: 10. The CDR3 is made up of 16 amino acids. CDR3 loop: CASSLRGQGAGNEQFF. In nucleotides, the CDR3 is TGTGCCAGTAGTCTACGAGGACAGGGGGCTGGGAATGAGCAGTTCTTC.

In its sample, this clonotype was seen a few times. The chain joins TRBV5-1 to TRBJ2-5; 10 bases map to TRBD1. This CDR3 has 15 residues. V lost 3 bases, J lost 5 bases, and 7 bases stayed unmatched. The germline CDR1 and CDR2 sequences are SGHRS and YFSETQ. DNA of the CDR3: TGCGCCAGCAGCTGGAGGACAGGGGGTTGGGAGACCCAGTACTTC. It specifies CASSWRTGGWETQYF.

This clonotype has just a few counts. CDR3: CAISSREGGYEQYF. DNA of the CDR3: TGTGCCATCAGTTCGAGGGAGGGGGGTTACGAGCAGTACTTC. V gene TRBV10-3 combines with J gene TRBJ2-7, with D perhaps TRBD2 (7 bases). This CDR3 has 14 amino acids. Germline V gene data show CDR1 as ENHRY and CDR2 as SYGVKD. The germline V and J ends were trimmed by 5 bases and 4 bases, with 15 bases remaining between them.

This clonotype appeared a few times. The rearrangement links TRBV10-3 to TRBJ1-1, with D unclear. CDR1 is ENHRY, CDR2 SYGVKD, per germline. The CDR3 is 11 amino acids. Trimming took off 6 bases at V and 8 bases at J, with 10 bases between the two ends. The CDR3 nucleotides are TGTGCCATCAGGAGGGCAGGAGAAGCTTTCTTT. Amino acids: CAIRRAGEAFF.

This clonotype came up a few times. CDR3 residues: CASSLDRFPYEQYF. In DNA, the CDR3 is TGCGCCAGCAGCTTGGACAGGTTCCCCTACGAGCAGTACTTC. This rearrangement joins TRBV5-1 to TRBJ2-7, with D maybe TRBD1 (5 bases). The CDR3 contains 14 residues. Per the germline V gene, CDR1 is SGHRS and CDR2 is YFSETQ. V lost 0 bases, J lost 2 bases, and 9 bases lay in between.

The sample holds a few counts of this clonotype. The V and J genes are TRBV20-1 and TRBJ2-7, with D uncertain. The length of the CDR3 is 13 residues. Germline CDR1 and CDR2: DFQATT and SNEGSKA (reference sequence). V lost 2 bases, J lost 6 bases, and 14 bases lay in between. This chain's CDR3 is CSARWAARPEQYF. The CDR3 DNA is TGCAGTGCTAGATGGGCAGCACGGCCCGAGCAGTACTTC.

This sequence joins TRBV7-2 and TRBJ2-3; the D is unclear. V was cut by 2 bases and J by 0 bases, with 9 bases left in between. CDR3 length: 15 residues. CDR1 and CDR2 (germline): SGHTA, FQGNSA. In DNA form, the CDR3 reads TGTGCCAGCAGCTTACGGGTTGTTAGCACAGATACGCAGTATTTT. Protein sequence: CASSLRVVSTDTQYF.

This clonotype was recorded a few times. The chain recombines TRBV2 with TRBJ1-1, with no clear D. The CDR3 is 14 amino acids. V lost 6 bases and J 4 bases, leaving 15 bases between the germline ends. Per germline, CDR1 SNHLY and CDR2 FYNNEI. For the CDR3, the DNA is TGTGCCAGCAGCGGCCCCCCCCTTGGCACTGAAGCTTTCTTT. Residues: CASSGPPLGTEAFF.

The chain combines TRBV5-1 with TRBJ1-4; no firm D call. V lost 0 bases and J 2 bases, leaving 8 bases between the germline ends. CDR1 is SGHRS, CDR2 YFSETQ, per germline. The CDR3 has 15 amino acids. The CDR3: CASSLESMTNEKLFF. The CDR3 DNA reads TGCGCCAGCAGCTTGGAGTCGATGACTAATGAAAAACTGTTTTTT.

The rearrangement links TRBV9 to TRBJ2-3, with D perhaps matching TRBD1 (6 bases). Trimming removed 0 bases at V and 6 bases at J, with 14 bases between. The CDR3 is made up of 15 amino acids. Germline V gene sequence: CDR1 SGDLS, CDR2 YYNGEE. DNA for the CDR3: TGTGCCAGCAGCGTAGAACAGGGAATAGCGGATACGCAGTATTTT. Its translation is CASSVEQGIADTQYF.

The chain combines TRBV27 with TRBJ2-1; a weak D match, TRBD2 (7 bases). The germline V gene has CDR1 MNHEY and CDR2 SMNVEV (reference sequence). Trimming took 4 bases from V and 7 from J, leaving 11 bases between them. There are 13 residues in the CDR3. For the CDR3, the DNA is TGTGCCAGCAGTTCGGGGGGCCCTAATGAGCAGTTCTTC. This encodes CASSSGGPNEQFF.

The gene calls are TRBV15 and TRBJ2-5; unclear D gene. The V end was cut by 7 bases, the J end by 7 bases, with 13 bases between. The CDR3 runs to 12 residues. Germline V gene data show CDR1 as LNHNV and CDR2 as YYDKDF (reference sequence). The CDR3 loop is CATKGPYRTQYF. Here the CDR3 DNA reads TGTGCCACCAAGGGCCCGTACCGGACCCAGTACTTC.

This chain's CDR3 is CASSPGGVGADTQYF. CDR3 bases: TGTGCCAGCAGCCCCGGGGGGGTAGGGGCAGATACGCAGTATTTT. The chain uses TRBV7-2 and TRBJ2-3; TRBD2 agrees at 8 bases. There are 15 residues in the CDR3. Trimming at V came to 5 bases and at J to 4 bases, leaving 8 bases not matched to a gene. Germline CDR1 is SGHTA and CDR2 is FQGNSA.

The chain couples TRBV20-1 to TRBJ2-4, with 14 positions matching TRBD2. Unmatched junction bases numbered 8, after V lost 5 bases and J lost 2 bases. This CDR3 comprises 17 residues. Germline CDR1 is DFQATT and CDR2 is SNEGSKA (reference sequence). CDR3: CSAQGLAGARPKNIQYF. In DNA form, the CDR3 reads TGCAGTGCTCAGGGACTAGCGGGGGCCCGCCCCAAAAACATTCAGTACTTC.